This T cell receptor (beta chain) derives from a study of blood T cell repertoires in COVID-19. Overall study context: Collection of acute and convalescent COVID-19 samples took place in the United States, Italy and Spain.

CDR3 length equals 16 residues. V lost 0 bases and J lost 2; bases outside the gene matches: 4. CDR1 SGDLS and CDR2 YYNGEE come from the germline V gene. TCRdb keeps only in-frame clones here, not all; method: immunoSEQ multiplex PCR. The sample has 150,000 to 170,000 clones, about 86% seen once; the top ten hold around 7.9%. Enrollees, about 18 to 89 years old, lived in 24 US areas. Recovery meant two consecutive negative NP/OP PCR tests, professional clearance, or resolved symptoms. This receptor was identified in a man aged 45 to 65 who had recovered from COVID-19. Sequencing was performed on PBMCs or T cells enriched from blood (not recorded which). The rearrangement uses TRBV9 and TRBJ2-1; 8 nucleotides agree with TRBD2. The CDR3 loop reads CASSVGMGLAYNEQFF. The DNA for the CDR3 is TGTGCCAGCAGCGTAGGGATGGGACTAGCCTACAATGAGCAGTTCTTC.